Shown below are 27 T cell receptor beta chains from a single sample sequenced in a study of blood T cell repertoires in COVID-19. Profiling relied on immunoSEQ multiplex PCR, and the TCRdb table lists in-frame clones only, not all of them. The table has 80,000 to 100,000 clones, 75% to 90% seen once. Sequencing was performed on peripheral blood. These receptors originate from a human donor in a cohort sampled during active COVID-19.

In DNA, the CDR3 is TGCGCCAGCAGCCAGCCGGGACAGAAAGGGAATACGCAGTATTTT. Its translation is CASSQPGQKGNTQYF. This rearrangement joins TRBV5-1 to TRBJ2-3; the match to TRBD1 covers 7 bases. Germline V gives CDR1 SGHRS, CDR2 YFSETQ. The J segment lost 7 bases and the V segment lost 4 bases, leaving 12 bases of the junction unmatched. The CDR3 spans 15 residues.

The rearrangement joins TRBV11-2 to TRBJ1-4, with a weak D call TRBD1 (5 bases). V lost 5 bases, J lost 5 bases, and 15 bases lay in between. The V gene's germline CDR1 is SGHAT and CDR2 FQNNGV. This CDR3 comprises 15 residues. The CDR3 here is CASSPSGGMNEKLFF. The CDR3 bases are TGTGCCAGCAGCCCAAGTGGGGGGATGAATGAAAAACTGTTTTTT.

CDR3 sequence (DNA): TGTGCCAGCAGCCCTTCTAGCGGGAGGGCCCGGGAGCAGTACTTC. It specifies CASSPSSGRAREQYF. The chain is built from TRBV11-2 and TRBJ2-7, with 12 bases lining up with TRBD2. Germline V lookup: CDR1 SGHAT, CDR2 FQNNGV. Trimming cost V 5 bases and J 7 bases; bases outside gene matches: 9. The CDR3 loop spans 15 amino acids. Complete variable domain (other parts from reference TRBV11-2 and TRBJ2-7): EAGVAQSPRYKIIEKRQSVAFWCNPISGHATLYWYQQILGQGPKLLIQFQNNGVVDDSQLPKDRFSAERLKGVDSTLKIQPAKLEDSAVYLCASSPSSGRAREQYFGPGTRLTVT.

The V and J genes are TRBV5-1 and TRBJ2-7; the match to TRBD1 covers 9 bases. The trim removed 0 bases at V and 3 bases at J, leaving 4 bases unmatched. CDR1 and CDR2 (germline): SGHRS, YFSETQ. The CDR3 extends over 15 amino acids. CDR3 residues: CASSLGTGGGYEQYF. The CDR3 DNA follows: TGCGCCAGCAGCTTGGGTACAGGGGGCGGCTACGAGCAGTACTTC.

J is TRBJ1-1 and V is TRBV15, with D maybe TRBD1 (6 bases). Trimming took off 5 bases at V and 3 bases at J, with 13 bases between the two ends. The CDR3 consists of 14 residues. Germline-derived CDR1 and CDR2 are LNHNV and YYDKDF (reference sequence). The chain's CDR3 is CATSGRTGYTEAFF. The CDR3 DNA sequence: TGTGCCACCAGCGGCCGCACAGGGTACACTGAAGCTTTCTTT.

This clone was seen more than once but under ten times. V usage is TRBV7-2 and J usage is TRBJ2-1; tentatively, D is TRBD2 (5 bases). Between the trimmed V and J ends, which lost 5 bases and 10 bases, there was a span of 18 bases. In germline, CDR1 is SGHTA, CDR2 FQGNSA. The CDR3 consists of 14 residues. CDR3 residues: CASSAQRLRTEQFF. CDR3 in DNA: TGTGCCAGCAGCGCCCAGCGGTTAAGGACGGAGCAGTTCTTC.

This clone was observed once. The chain uses TRBV24-1 and TRBJ2-3, with D possibly being TRBD2 (6 bases). The germline gives CDR1 KGHDR, CDR2 SFDVKD. V was trimmed by 0 bases and J by 6 bases, leaving 12 bases between them. This CDR3 comprises 15 residues. The CDR3 DNA reads as TGTGCCACCAGTGATTTGACCCGGGGGTCGGATACGCAGTATTTT. As protein: CATSDLTRGSDTQYF.

The rearrangement uses TRBV24-1 and TRBJ2-7; TRBD1 matches at 11 bases. V was pared by 4 bases and J by 5 bases, with 9 bases of the junction left unmatched. The CDR3 is made up of 16 amino acids. Germline V CDR1 and CDR2: KGHDR, SFDVKD. The CDR3 reads CATSDSGTGGINEQYF. DNA of the CDR3: TGTGCCACCAGTGACTCCGGGACAGGGGGTATCAACGAGCAGTACTTC.

This clone has a single count. The V call is TRBV9, the J call TRBJ2-1; 8 nucleotides align to TRBD1. Germline-derived CDR1 and CDR2 are SGDLS and YYNGEE. This CDR3 region has 16 residues. J was trimmed by 9 bases and V by 0 bases; bases with no gene match: 11. CDR3 nucleotide sequence: TGTGCCAGCAGCGTAGATGGGCAGGGGGCGCGAATTGAGCAGTTCTTC. It encodes CASSVDGQGARIEQFF.

This chain joins TRBV10-3 and TRBJ2-1, with D perhaps matching TRBD2 (5 bases). V gave up 8 bases and J gave up 4 bases, with 9 bases separating them. The CDR3 runs 12 residues. The germline CDR1 and CDR2 sequences are ENHRY and SYGVKD. The chain's CDR3 is CAISSQYNEQFF. The DNA of the CDR3 is TGTGCCATCTCTAGCCAATACAATGAGCAGTTCTTC.

This chain's CDR3 is CASSLPPLMAGDFNEQFF. For the CDR3, the DNA is TGTGCCAGCAGCTTACCTCCGCTGATGGCGGGAGACTTTAATGAGCAGTTCTTC. This rearrangement joins TRBV7-2 to TRBJ2-1; 7 bases fit TRBD2. The V gene's germline CDR1 is SGHTA and CDR2 FQGNSA. After removal of 2 bases from V and 7 bases from J, the junction contained 17 bases not matched to a gene. This CDR3 is 18 amino acids long.

The chain uses TRBV2 and TRBJ2-7; TRBD2 matches at 9 bases. Trimming at V came to 7 bases and at J to 4 bases, leaving 11 bases not matched to a gene. Germline CDR1 and CDR2: SNHLY and FYNNEI. This CDR3 is built from 15 residues. The CDR3 nucleotides read TGTGCCAGCACCGAGAGGCTAGCGGGAATATACGAGCAGTACTTC. This encodes CASTERLAGIYEQYF.

This sequence joins TRBV6-4 and TRBJ2-5, with a weak D call TRBD2 (5 bases). V was trimmed by 7 bases and J by 2 bases, leaving 17 bases between them. Germline CDR1 and CDR2: MRHNA and SNTAGT. The CDR3 contains 15 residues. This CDR3 reads CASTSRAQLQETQYF. In nucleotides, the CDR3 is TGTGCCAGCACCTCGAGGGCGCAGCTACAAGAGACCCAGTACTTC.

The chain has TRBV19 and TRBJ2-5; D gene ambiguous. In germline, CDR1 is LNHDA, CDR2 SQIVND (reference sequence). Trimming stripped 4 bases from V and 1 base from J, with 7 bases between. The CDR3 extends over 13 amino acids. The CDR3 region has the DNA TGTGCCAGTAGTACCTCTATCCAAGAGACCCAGTACTTC. Amino acid sequence: CASSTSIQETQYF.

The chain links TRBV27 to TRBJ2-5; 8 positions agree with TRBD2. The V gene's germline CDR1 is MNHEY and CDR2 SMNVEV (reference sequence). There are 14 residues in the CDR3. V was pared by 3 bases and J by 4 bases, with 4 bases of the junction left unmatched. The CDR3 region is CASSFSGGRETQYF. DNA for the CDR3: TGTGCCAGCAGTTTTTCGGGGGGGCGAGAGACCCAGTACTTC.

V is TRBV5-1 and J is TRBJ2-2, with D perhaps TRBD2 (6 bases). Trimming removed 8 bases at V and 1 base at J, with 15 bases between. The CDR3 loop spans 15 amino acids. Germline V gene lookup returns CDR1 SGHRS and CDR2 YFSETQ. The CDR3 protein is CARSGLALNTGELFF. The CDR3 DNA reads TGCGCCAGATCCGGGCTAGCGTTGAACACCGGGGAGCTGTTTTTT.

The chain combines TRBV30 with TRBJ2-7, with 12 nucleotides matching TRBD1. The CDR3 has 15 amino acids. CDR1 and CDR2 from the germline V gene are GTSNPN and SVGIG (reference sequence). J lost 5 bases, V lost 0 bases, and 5 bases had no gene match. CDR3 DNA: TGTGCCTGGAGTGTACTGGGGACAGGGGGCCACGAGCAGTACTTC. It specifies CAWSVLGTGGHEQYF. The complete variable domain, with remaining parts taken from reference TRBV30 and TRBJ2-7, reads SQTIHQWPATLVQPVGSPLSLECTVEGTSNPNLYWYRQAAGRGLQLLFYSVGIGQISSEVPQNLSASRPQDRQFILSSKKLLLSDSGFYLCAWSVLGTGGHEQYFGPGTRLTVT.

This clone was counted a few times. The CDR3 nucleotides read TGTGCCAGCAGTCAAAGCGGGAGTGGGGCCTACGAGCAGTACTTC. It translates to CASSQSGSGAYEQYF. The chain carries TRBV28 and TRBJ2-7; 8 bases are shared with TRBD2. CDR3 length equals 15 residues. CDR1 MDHEN and CDR2 SYDVKM come from the germline V gene. Trimming cost V 5 bases and J 2 bases; bases outside gene matches: 8.

This chain joins TRBV6-5 and TRBJ2-2; 8 bases align to TRBD1. V dropped 6 bases and J dropped 5; count of bases not matched to a gene: 5. The germline V gene encodes CDR1 MNHEY and CDR2 SVGAGI. The CDR3 is made up of 14 amino acids. CDR3 protein: CASRQGERTGELFF. CDR3 bases: TGTGCCAGCAGACAGGGGGAGCGGACCGGGGAGCTGTTTTTT.

The chain employs TRBV3-1 (or the pseudogene TRBV3-2) and TRBJ1-2; no clear D gene. The CDR3 has 13 amino acids. The germline V gene encodes CDR1 LGHDT and CDR2 YNNKEL (reference sequence). V was clipped by 2 bases and J by 4 bases, with 8 bases between them. This chain's CDR3 is CASSQRVSYGYTF. The DNA of the CDR3 is TGTGCCAGCAGCCAACGGGTCAGCTATGGCTACACCTTC.

This clone is a singleton in its sample. V gene TRBV5-1 combines with J gene TRBJ1-1, with D perhaps matching TRBD1 (6 bases). The CDR3 spans 14 residues. The ends were cut back, 5 bases at V and 0 bases at J, with 11 bases in the middle. Germline CDR1 reads SGHRS; CDR2 reads YFSETQ. CDR3 amino acids: CASRVQGMNTEAFF. The DNA of the CDR3 is TGCGCCAGCAGGGTACAGGGTATGAACACTGAAGCTTTCTTT.

The rearrangement uses TRBV18 and TRBJ2-1, with 12 bases aligning to TRBD2. The CDR3 is made up of 15 amino acids. Germline CDR1 reads KGHSH; CDR2 reads LQKENI. Germline trimming cut 7 bases from V and 7 bases from J; bases unmatched to any gene: 8. Here the CDR3 reads CASLPTSGSGNEQFF. The CDR3 bases are TGTGCCAGCTTACCGACTAGCGGGAGCGGAAATGAGCAGTTCTTC.

The CDR3 DNA reads TGTGCCAGTAGCTTCAGGGATAGCGGCTATGGCTACACCTTC. Encoded protein: CASSFRDSGYGYTF. The chain combines TRBV19 with TRBJ1-2, with D tentatively TRBD1 (5 bases). The CDR3 is 14 residues long. Trimming cost V 6 bases and J 4 bases, with 15 bases left between them. From germline, CDR1 is LNHDA and CDR2 SQIVND (reference sequence). Together with reference TRBV19 and TRBJ1-2, the CDR3 gives the full variable domain: DGGITQSPKYLFRKEGQNVTLSCEQNLNHDAMYWYRQDPGQGLRLIYYSQIVNDFQKGDIAEGYSVSREKKESFPLTVTSAQKNPTAFYLCASSFRDSGYGYTFGSGTRLTVV.

The gene calls are TRBV7-9 and TRBJ1-6; no firm D call. The CDR3 has 15 amino acids. The V and J ends lost 1 base and 0 bases respectively, with 4 bases between them. Germline V CDR1 and CDR2: SEHNR, FQNEAQ (reference sequence). The CDR3 region is CASSLGSSYNSPLHF. As DNA, the CDR3 is TGTGCCAGCAGCTTAGGCAGCTCCTATAATTCACCCCTCCACTTT.

The chain combines TRBV7-3 with TRBJ1-6, with no clear D. This CDR3 comprises 14 residues. V was shortened by 3 bases and J by 0 bases, with 3 bases between the two germline ends. The germline CDR1 and CDR2 sequences are SGHTA and FQGTGA. CDR3 nucleotide sequence: TGTGCCAGCAGCTTCAGCTCCTATAATTCACCCCTCCACTTT. This translates into CASSFSSYNSPLHF.

This chain joins TRBV24-1 and TRBJ1-5, with D perhaps TRBD1 (6 bases). Trimming cost V 6 bases and J 4 bases, with 9 bases left between them. The CDR3 runs 13 residues. CDR1 KGHDR and CDR2 SFDVKD come from the germline V gene. This CDR3 is CATSLGQNQPQHF. CDR3 bases: TGTGCCACCAGTCTCGGACAGAATCAGCCCCAGCATTTT.

The V call is TRBV28, the J call TRBJ2-7, with a weak D call TRBD1 (6 bases). The CDR3 is 15 amino acids. Germline CDR1 and CDR2: MDHEN and SYDVKM. Trimming removed 4 bases from V and 5 bases from J, with 18 bases in between. The CDR3, as DNA: TGTGCCAGCAGTTATTTACAGGGCAACCGACACGAGCAGTACTTC. Amino acids: CASSYLQGNRHEQYF.